The rows below give T cell receptor beta chains drawn from one sample of a study of radiotherapy plus CTLA-4 blockade in lung cancer. TCRdb keeps only in-frame clones here, not all; method: immunoSEQ multiplex PCR. The sample consists of roughly 48,000 clones, 82% of them appearing once. Sequences were derived from peripheral blood, sampled from a patient treated with radiotherapy plus ipilimumab. The receptors shown here come from a human donor with non-small cell lung cancer who had stable disease on radiotherapy plus ipilimumab. CDR3s include the opening cysteine and the closing phenylalanine or tryptophan. The order of the fields is D gene, J gene, clone size, V gene, CDR3 protein, CDR3 DNA. A D gene is named only where the DNA matches it firmly. Not all rows give a size; the values are once, few, many and, for expanded clones, a class.

d_call: NA
j_call: TRBJ2-1
clone_size: NA
v_call: TRBV5-5
cdr3_aa: CASSLFLRQYNEQFF
cdr3_nt: TGTGCCAGCAGCTTGTTCCTACGACAGTACAATGAGCAGTTCTTC

d_call: TRBD1
j_call: TRBJ1-2
clone_size: once
v_call: TRBV7-2
cdr3_aa: CASSAVGQGARGYTF
cdr3_nt: TGTGCCAGCAGCGCAGTAGGACAGGGGGCGAGGGGCTACACCTTC

d_call: NA
j_call: TRBJ1-1
clone_size: medium-sized
v_call: TRBV7-2
cdr3_aa: CASSSRTSFIANTEAFF
cdr3_nt: TGTGCCAGCAGCTCCCGGACAAGCTTCATCGCGAACACTGAAGCTTTCTTT

d_call: NA
j_call: TRBJ2-1
clone_size: NA
v_call: TRBV7-9
cdr3_aa: CASRFYTERNEQFF
cdr3_nt: TGTGCCAGCAGATTCTACACCGAGCGGAATGAGCAGTTCTTC

d_call: NA
j_call: TRBJ1-1
clone_size: NA
v_call: TRBV19
cdr3_aa: CASKTGNTEAFF
cdr3_nt: TGTGCCAGTAAGACAGGGAACACTGAAGCTTTCTTT

d_call: TRBD2
j_call: TRBJ2-3
clone_size: NA
v_call: TRBV9
cdr3_aa: CASTKRGLELAGGPDTQYF
cdr3_nt: TGTGCCAGCACCAAGAGGGGACTGGAACTAGCGGGAGGGCCAGATACGCAGTATTTT

d_call: NA
j_call: TRBJ1-2
clone_size: NA
v_call: TRBV9
cdr3_aa: CASSVGVSINYGYTF
cdr3_nt: TGTGCCAGCAGCGTAGGTGTCTCTATTAACTATGGCTACACCTTC

d_call: NA
j_call: TRBJ2-6
clone_size: NA
v_call: TRBV7-3
cdr3_aa: CASSLGRYSGANVLTF
cdr3_nt: TGTGCCAGCAGCTTAGGGAGGTACTCTGGGGCCAACGTCCTGACTTTC

d_call: NA
j_call: TRBJ2-7
clone_size: few
v_call: TRBV6-6
cdr3_aa: CASSYSTGAYEQYF
cdr3_nt: TGTGCCAGCAGTTACTCGACAGGAGCCTACGAGCAGTACTTC

d_call: TRBD2
j_call: TRBJ2-1
clone_size: NA
v_call: TRBV18
cdr3_aa: CASSPLGLAGGILDEQFF
cdr3_nt: TGTGCCAGCTCACCACTGGGACTAGCGGGAGGTATTTTGGATGAGCAGTTCTTC

d_call: NA
j_call: TRBJ1-1
clone_size: NA
v_call: TRBV6-6
cdr3_aa: CASSYGTGSAFF
cdr3_nt: TGTGCCAGCAGTTACGGTACAGGGAGTGCTTTCTTT

d_call: NA
j_call: TRBJ2-1
clone_size: once
v_call: TRBV4-3
cdr3_aa: CASSHERDNEQFF
cdr3_nt: TGCGCCAGCAGCCACGAGCGGGACAATGAGCAGTTCTTC

d_call: TRBD1
j_call: TRBJ2-7
clone_size: NA
v_call: TRBV27
cdr3_aa: CASSSRDRGWDEQYF
cdr3_nt: TGTGCCAGCAGTTCCCGGGACAGGGGGTGGGACGAGCAGTACTTC

d_call: TRBD2
j_call: TRBJ2-1
clone_size: NA
v_call: TRBV6-5
cdr3_aa: CASSRGTSAESVQFF
cdr3_nt: TGTGCCAGCAGCCGCGGGACTAGCGCCGAGTCGGTGCAGTTCTTC

d_call: TRBD1
j_call: TRBJ2-4
clone_size: NA
v_call: TRBV30
cdr3_aa: CAWSLGGTGENIQYF
cdr3_nt: TGTGCCTGGAGTCTAGGCGGGACAGGTGAAAACATTCAGTACTTC

d_call: TRBD1
j_call: TRBJ2-3
clone_size: NA
v_call: TRBV5-8
cdr3_aa: CASSMRTGHEDTQYF
cdr3_nt: TGTGCCAGCAGCATGAGGACAGGGCATGAAGATACGCAGTATTTT

d_call: NA
j_call: TRBJ1-1
clone_size: NA
v_call: TRBV2
cdr3_aa: CASSEAPGDTEAFF
cdr3_nt: TGTGCCAGCAGTGAAGCCCCCGGGGACACTGAAGCTTTCTTT

d_call: TRBD1
j_call: TRBJ2-1
clone_size: NA
v_call: TRBV30
cdr3_aa: CAWSKGAGQGYNEQFF
cdr3_nt: TGTGCCTGGAGCAAGGGGGCGGGACAGGGCTACAATGAGCAGTTCTTC

d_call: NA
j_call: TRBJ2-3
clone_size: NA
v_call: TRBV27
cdr3_aa: CASSFPSTGTDTQYF
cdr3_nt: TGTGCCAGCAGTTTCCCCTCTACGGGAACAGATACGCAGTATTTT

d_call: TRBD2
j_call: TRBJ2-3
clone_size: NA
v_call: TRBV19
cdr3_aa: CASSRMTSGRVDTQYF
cdr3_nt: TGTGCCAGTAGTAGGATGACTAGCGGGAGAGTAGATACGCAGTATTTT

d_call: NA
j_call: TRBJ1-3
clone_size: NA
v_call: TRBV6-1
cdr3_aa: CASSGTQHSSGNTIYF
cdr3_nt: TGTGCCAGCAGTGGGACACAGCATTCCTCTGGAAACACCATATATTTT

d_call: TRBD1
j_call: TRBJ1-2
clone_size: NA
v_call: TRBV30
cdr3_aa: CAWRLKGADGYTF
cdr3_nt: TGTGCCTGGAGACTCAAGGGGGCTGATGGCTACACCTTC